The 27 T cell receptor beta chains presented below share a single source sample, sequenced in a study of T cell responses to AZD1222 COVID-19 vaccine. TCRdb's copy holds only in-frame clones and misses some; the assay was immunoSEQ multiplex PCR. The repertoire holds approximately 100,000 clones, with roughly 87% as singletons. This sample comprised peripheral blood, obtained on day 0 of AZD1222 vaccination. The receptors shown here come from an adult in good health.

The V gene is TRBV19, the J gene TRBJ1-6; D is possibly TRBD1 (5 bases). CDR1 is LNHDA, CDR2 SQIVND, per germline (reference sequence). The V end lost 5 bases, the J end lost 0 bases, and 11 bases lay between the germline ends. The CDR3 covers 16 residues. The CDR3 region is CASSWSGSSYNSPLHF. The CDR3 DNA reads as TGTGCCAGTAGTTGGTCAGGGAGCTCCTATAATTCACCCCTCCACTTT.

This chain links TRBV19 with TRBJ2-3; D unclear. V gave up 5 bases and J gave up 0 bases, with 6 bases separating them. The germline gives CDR1 LNHDA, CDR2 SQIVND (reference sequence). The CDR3 length is 13 residues. CDR3: CASSGVSTDTQYF. CDR3 bases: TGTGCCAGTAGTGGGGTTAGCACAGATACGCAGTATTTT.

The count of this clone is one. The chain couples TRBV6-6 to TRBJ1-5; 8 positions match TRBD1. With 5 bases clipped from V and 2 bases from J, the junction kept 8 bases outside the gene matches. Germline V CDR1 and CDR2: MNHNY, SVGAGI (reference sequence). There are 16 residues in the CDR3. CDR3 DNA sequence: TGTGCCAGCAGTAGAAGAGGACAGGGAGGCAATCAGCCCCAGCATTTT. Translated, it gives CASSRRGQGGNQPQHF.

The chain uses TRBV5-6 and TRBJ2-7, with TRBD1 identical over 8 bases. Germline V gene sequence: CDR1 SGHDT, CDR2 YYEEEE. The ends lost 0 bases at V and 1 base at J; junction bases unmatched: 0. The CDR3 spans 14 residues. CDR3 in DNA: TGTGCCAGCAGCTTGGACAGGGGGTCCTACGAGCAGTACTTC. Amino acids: CASSLDRGSYEQYF. Full variable domain (rest looked up from reference TRBV5-6 and TRBJ2-7): DAGVTQSPTHLIKTRGQQVTLRCSPKSGHDTVSWYQQALGQGPQFIFQYYEEEERQRGNFPDRFSGHQFPNYSSELNVNALLLGDSALYLCASSLDRGSYEQYFGPGTRLTVT.

The rearrangement uses TRBV27 and TRBJ1-2; D is unresolved. Germline V gene data show CDR1 as MNHEY and CDR2 as SMNVEV (reference sequence). This CDR3 spans 14 amino acids. V dropped 0 bases and J dropped 4 bases, with 9 bases sitting between them. The CDR3 protein is CASSLSPLPYGYTF. CDR3 coding DNA: TGTGCCAGCAGTTTATCCCCGCTTCCCTATGGCTACACCTTC.

The rearrangement joins TRBV29-1 to TRBJ1-5, with D possibly matching TRBD1 (5 bases). V was trimmed by 6 bases and J by 0 bases, leaving 6 bases between them. Germline CDR1 and CDR2: SQVTM and ANQGSEA. This CDR3 is 12 amino acids long. The CDR3: CSVGGSNQPQHF. The DNA of the CDR3 is TGCAGCGTGGGGGGTAGCAATCAGCCCCAGCATTTT.

The gene calls are TRBV11-2 and TRBJ1-3; D unresolved. Between the trimmed V and J ends, which lost 8 bases and 4 bases, there was a span of 15 bases. The CDR3 contains 14 residues. Germline CDR1 reads SGHAT; CDR2 reads FQNNGV. The CDR3 sequence is CASLGWSSGNTIYF. The CDR3 DNA follows: TGTGCCAGCCTAGGTTGGTCGAGCGGAAACACCATATATTTT.

The chain is built from TRBV5-6 and TRBJ1-4; TRBD1 matches 8 bases. This CDR3 is built from 14 residues. Per germline, CDR1 SGHDT and CDR2 YYEEEE. The V and J ends lost 4 bases and 7 bases, in that order; junction bases with no gene match: 6. CDR3 residues: CASSVGTGSEKLFF. The CDR3 DNA reads TGTGCCAGCAGCGTAGGGACAGGCTCTGAAAAACTGTTTTTT.

V is TRBV7-3 and J is TRBJ1-2, with a possible D match to TRBD1 (5 bases). The CDR3 spans 11 residues. CDR1 SGHTA and CDR2 FQGTGA come from the germline V gene. The CDR3 region has the DNA TGTGCAACCGGGGGAGTTGATGGCTACACCTTC. This encodes CATGGVDGYTF.

This chain links TRBV12-3 or TRBV12-4 with TRBJ2-2; the D is unclear. Trimming shortened V by 4 bases and J by 1 base, and 4 bases separated the two germline ends. This CDR3 is built from 13 residues. The CDR3 bases are TGTGCCAGCAGTTCTCGGAACACCGGGGAGCTGTTTTTT. Translating it yields CASSSRNTGELFF.

V usage is TRBV19 and J usage is TRBJ1-2; no firm D call. From germline, CDR1 is LNHDA and CDR2 SQIVND (reference sequence). The CDR3 is made up of 13 amino acids. Trimming stripped 5 bases from V and 4 bases from J, with 11 bases between. This CDR3 is CASSPPVSYGYTF. The CDR3 DNA reads as TGTGCCAGTAGTCCACCAGTGAGCTATGGCTACACCTTC.

The chain has TRBV5-1 and TRBJ1-2; 7 nucleotides agree with TRBD1. The CDR3 is 15 amino acids. V lost 2 bases, J lost 2 bases, and 6 bases stayed unmatched. Germline V lookup: CDR1 SGHRS, CDR2 YFSETQ. As DNA, the CDR3 is TGCGCCAGCAGCTTTACGGGACAGCTCAACTATGGCTACACCTTC. This encodes CASSFTGQLNYGYTF. Full variable domain (missing parts from reference TRBV5-1 and TRBJ1-2): KAGVTQTPRYLIKTRGQQVTLSCSPISGHRSVSWYQQTPGQGLQFLFEYFSETQRNKGNFPGRFSGRQFSNSRSEMNVSTLELGDSALYLCASSFTGQLNYGYTFGSGTRLTVV.

The rearrangement joins TRBV28 to TRBJ2-7, with D possibly matching TRBD2 (6 bases). The CDR3 is made up of 12 amino acids. The germline V and J ends were trimmed by 6 bases and 2 bases, with 8 bases remaining between them. Looked up from germline, CDR1 is MDHEN and CDR2 is SYDVKM. This CDR3 reads CASRWGAYEQYF. The CDR3 DNA reads as TGTGCCAGCAGGTGGGGGGCCTACGAGCAGTACTTC.

The J gene is TRBJ2-7, the V gene TRBV28; 8 bases map to TRBD1. CDR1 and CDR2 (germline): MDHEN, SYDVKM. The CDR3 has 13 amino acids. After removal of 6 bases from V and 3 bases from J, the junction contained 4 bases not matched to a gene. The CDR3 region is CASRGDRFYEQYF. The CDR3 DNA is TGTGCCAGCAGGGGGGACAGGTTCTACGAGCAGTACTTC.

The rearrangement uses TRBV12-3 or TRBV12-4 and TRBJ2-5; TRBD1 aligns across 7 bases. Trimming cost V 3 bases and J 2 bases; bases outside gene matches: 0. The CDR3 totals 13 residues. Here the CDR3 reads CASSLGQQETQYF. The CDR3 nucleotides are TGTGCCAGCAGTTTGGGACAGCAAGAGACCCAGTACTTC.

The chain employs TRBV5-1 and TRBJ2-1, with 11 positions matching TRBD2. CDR1 and CDR2 from the germline V gene are SGHRS and YFSETQ. The CDR3 totals 19 residues. V trimming: 0 bases; J trimming: 5 bases; junction bases outside the gene matches: 13. CDR3 DNA: TGCGCCAGCAGCTTGGTCTCGGGGTTAGCGGGAGGGATAAACAATGAGCAGTTCTTC. Translating gives CASSLVSGLAGGINNEQFF.

This chain uses TRBV11-2 with TRBJ1-1, with a possible D match to TRBD1 (6 bases). CDR3 size: 14 residues. V gave up 8 bases and J gave up 5 bases, with 18 bases separating them. Looked up from germline, CDR1 is SGHAT and CDR2 is FQNNGV. The CDR3 nucleotides are TGTGCCAGCGCCTGGGGGCAGGGTGGGACTGAAGCTTTCTTT. Its protein is CASAWGQGGTEAFF.

The V call is TRBV11-1, the J call TRBJ2-5; D is unresolved. V lost 5 bases and J lost 5, with 12 bases in between. The germline V gene has CDR1 SGHAT and CDR2 FQDESV (reference sequence). The CDR3 runs 13 residues. In DNA form, the CDR3 reads TGTGCCAGCAGCCCAAGGGTTGAGGAGACCCAGTACTTC. It is translated as CASSPRVEETQYF.

The CDR3 loop is CASSERLAYSSYNEQFF. In DNA, the CDR3 is TGTGCCAGCAGCGAACGACTAGCGTACAGCTCCTACAATGAGCAGTTCTTC. This chain connects TRBV9 to TRBJ2-1, with 8 bases identical to TRBD2. Germline V CDR1 and CDR2: SGDLS, YYNGEE. Trimming took 3 bases from V and 0 from J; bases not matched to a gene: 8. The CDR3 has 17 amino acids.

The chain has TRBV19 and TRBJ1-2; no firm D call. The CDR3 consists of 14 residues. Trimming removed 7 bases at V and 2 bases at J, with 14 bases between. From germline, CDR1 is LNHDA and CDR2 SQIVND (reference sequence). The CDR3 DNA reads as TGTGCCAGTACCCGGGCCCTGGAGAACTATGGCTACACCTTC. Translated: CASTRALENYGYTF. Full variable domain (rest looked up from reference TRBV19 and TRBJ1-2): DGGITQSPKYLFRKEGQNVTLSCEQNLNHDAMYWYRQDPGQGLRLIYYSQIVNDFQKGDIAEGYSVSREKKESFPLTVTSAQKNPTAFYLCASTRALENYGYTFGSGTRLTVV.

Only a few counts were recorded for this clone. The chain joins TRBV7-2 to TRBJ2-2; the match to TRBD2 covers 11 bases. Trimming took 1 base from V and 3 from J; bases not matched to a gene: 7. The V gene's germline CDR1 is SGHTA and CDR2 FQGNSA. The CDR3 is made up of 18 amino acids. The CDR3 here is CASSLGPLAGAHTGELFF. The CDR3 nucleotides are TGTGCCAGCAGCTTAGGCCCACTAGCGGGAGCACACACCGGGGAGCTGTTTTTT.

This chain connects TRBV28 to TRBJ1-2; TRBD1 agrees at 8 bases. The CDR3 is 13 residues long. V lost 10 bases, J lost 3 bases, and 7 bases stayed unmatched. CDR1 and CDR2 from the germline V gene are MDHEN and SYDVKM. The CDR3 nucleotides are TGTGCCACCTTGGACAGGGCGGACTATGGCTACACCTTC. Translated: CATLDRADYGYTF.

The chain couples TRBV19 to TRBJ2-7; 10 bases match TRBD1. This CDR3 contains 15 residues. V was pared by 5 bases and J by 6 bases, with 10 bases of the junction left unmatched. Germline assignment: CDR1 LNHDA and CDR2 SQIVND (reference sequence). This CDR3 is CASSSSGTGDFEQYF. The CDR3 DNA follows: TGTGCCAGTAGTTCCTCCGGGACAGGGGACTTCGAGCAGTACTTC. The full variable domain, its missing parts supplied by reference TRBV19 and TRBJ2-7, is DGGITQSPKYLFRKEGQNVTLSCEQNLNHDAMYWYRQDPGQGLRLIYYSQIVNDFQKGDIAEGYSVSREKKESFPLTVTSAQKNPTAFYLCASSSSGTGDFEQYFGPGTRLTVT.

J is TRBJ1-3 and V is TRBV5-1; D is uncertain. The CDR3 extends over 15 amino acids. V shed 1 base and J shed 0 bases, with 8 bases lying between them. Germline CDR1 SGHRS, CDR2 YFSETQ. DNA of the CDR3: TGCGCCAGCAGCTTGACAGCGTACTCTGGAAACACCATATATTTT. It codes for CASSLTAYSGNTIYF.

The chain links TRBV10-1 to TRBJ1-5; D remains unclear. The CDR3 consists of 14 residues. Per the germline V gene, CDR1 is WNHNN and CDR2 is SYGVQD (reference sequence). The germline V and J ends were trimmed by 5 bases and 0 bases, with 8 bases remaining between them. The CDR3 nucleotides read TGCGCCAGCAGTCCCACGAATAGCAATCAGCCCCAGCATTTT. This codes for CASSPTNSNQPQHF.

The chain combines TRBV7-3 with TRBJ1-6; D is perhaps TRBD1 (6 bases). V lost 5 bases and J 7 bases, leaving 18 bases between the germline ends. The CDR3 runs to 16 residues. Germline V lookup: CDR1 SGHTA, CDR2 FQGTGA. As DNA, the CDR3 is TGTGCCAGCAGCCAAAGGGGGACGACAGGAAATTCACCCCTCCACTTT. This translates into CASSQRGTTGNSPLHF.

The genes are TRBV4-1 and TRBJ2-5; 7 nucleotides agree with TRBD2. The CDR3 length is 19 residues. In germline, CDR1 is MGHRA, CDR2 YSYEKL. After removal of 5 bases from V and 1 base from J, the junction contained 19 bases not matched to a gene. CDR3 amino acids: CASSEWGGAGAAPQETQYF. Here the CDR3 DNA reads TGCGCCAGCAGCGAGTGGGGCGGGGCGGGAGCGGCCCCCCAAGAGACCCAGTACTTC.